The 31 T cell receptor beta chains given below trace back to one sample, sequenced in a study of cytotoxic CD8 clonotypes in ibrutinib-treated CLL (dated by TCRdb to the early 2020s). The library was generated by the immunoSEQ multiplex PCR assay. What TCRdb holds here is the immuneACCESS table cut down to in-frame rearrangements. Part of the clones is not present; checked against another copy, under half of the missing clones reflect an unresolved V gene, and the others are unexplained. The sample includes 12,000 to 15,000 clones, with approximately 52% observed a single time. The ten largest clones capture less than 40% of the sample. The source material was PBMCs, sampled at a roughly 25-month disease-progression time point, from a patient treated with ibrutinib. The source is a human donor with chronic lymphocytic leukemia.

This clone appeared a few times. The rearrangement links TRBV27 to TRBJ2-1, with D perhaps matching TRBD2 (5 bases). Germline CDR1 and CDR2: MNHEY and SMNVEV (reference sequence). The CDR3 runs 15 residues. The ends were cut back, 3 bases at V and 6 bases at J, with 15 bases in the middle. The CDR3 reads CASSFPGLAGNEQFF. The CDR3 DNA reads as TGTGCCAGCAGTTTCCCTGGGCTAGCTGGCAATGAGCAGTTCTTC.

This chain links TRBV18 with TRBJ1-1; no firm D call. This CDR3 is 15 amino acids long. V gave up 2 bases and J gave up 0 bases, with 10 bases separating them. Per the germline V gene, CDR1 is KGHSH and CDR2 is LQKENI. This chain's CDR3 is CASSPEDGMNTEAFF. The DNA of the CDR3 is TGTGCCAGCTCACCAGAGGACGGAATGAACACTGAAGCTTTCTTT.

This clone was detected once. The gene calls are TRBV27 and TRBJ1-2, with 7 nucleotides matching TRBD1. Germline V gene sequence: CDR1 MNHEY, CDR2 SMNVEV (reference sequence). The CDR3 spans 16 residues. The V segment lost 6 bases and the J segment 4 bases; nucleotides outside the gene matches: 14. CDR3 region: CASRRMTGMSGYGYTF. The DNA of the CDR3 is TGTGCCAGCAGACGGATGACAGGGATGAGCGGCTATGGCTACACCTTC.

The chain links TRBV4-1 to TRBJ1-1, with TRBD1 matching 10 bases. Germline trimming cut 3 bases from V and 7 bases from J; bases unmatched to any gene: 11. This CDR3 comprises 16 residues. Per the germline V gene, CDR1 is MGHRA and CDR2 is YSYEKL. The DNA for the CDR3 is TGCGCCAGCAGCCAGATGGCGACAGGGGGCTCGAGTGAAGCTTTCTTT. Translated, it gives CASSQMATGGSSEAFF.

This chain links TRBV2 with TRBJ1-5, with unresolved D. The CDR3 is 13 amino acids. The V gene lost 4 bases and the J gene lost 4 bases, with 8 bases spanning the gap. Germline CDR1 SNHLY, CDR2 FYNNEI. CDR3 amino acids: CASSGEGNQPQHF. The CDR3 bases are TGTGCCAGCAGTGGAGAGGGAAATCAGCCCCAGCATTTT.

This clone was observed a handful of times. The V and J genes are TRBV11-3 and TRBJ2-3; 15 bases match TRBD2. Germline CDR1 SGHNT, CDR2 YENEEA. This CDR3 is 18 amino acids long. The V gene end was trimmed by 5 bases and the J gene end by 0 bases; junction bases not matched to a gene: 6. The chain's CDR3 is CASSAGTSGGWSTDTQYF. The CDR3 DNA reads TGTGCCAGCAGCGCCGGGACTAGCGGGGGGTGGAGCACAGATACGCAGTATTTT.

The V call is TRBV4-2, the J call TRBJ1-1; D remains ambiguous. Trimming left V 4 bases short and J 6 bases short, with 12 bases between. CDR3 length equals 13 residues. The germline gives CDR1 LGHNA, CDR2 YNFKEQ. The CDR3 here is CASSPFRESEAFF. The CDR3 DNA reads as TGTGCCAGCAGCCCATTCCGGGAGTCTGAAGCTTTCTTT.

This clone was detected a few times. V gene TRBV19 combines with J gene TRBJ1-3; D is unresolved. This CDR3 comprises 13 residues. V dropped 11 bases and J dropped 0 bases, with 11 bases sitting between them. The germline V gene has CDR1 LNHDA and CDR2 SQIVND (reference sequence). The CDR3 spells CASSVGSGNTIYF. The DNA of the CDR3 is TGTGCCTCTAGCGTCGGCTCTGGAAACACCATATATTTT. Filled out from reference TRBV19 and TRBJ1-3, the complete variable domain reads DGGITQSPKYLFRKEGQNVTLSCEQNLNHDAMYWYRQDPGQGLRLIYYSQIVNDFQKGDIAEGYSVSREKKESFPLTVTSAQKNPTAFYLCASSVGSGNTIYFGEGSWLTVV.

The gene calls are TRBV2 and TRBJ1-4; D remains ambiguous. The V end lost 8 bases, the J end lost 3 bases, and 7 bases lay between the germline ends. The CDR3 loop spans 12 amino acids. Germline V CDR1 and CDR2: SNHLY, FYNNEI. This CDR3 is CASFGPNEKLFF. The CDR3 bases are TGTGCCAGCTTCGGACCTAATGAAAAACTGTTTTTT.

This rearrangement joins TRBV25-1 to TRBJ2-1; D perhaps matches TRBD1 (6 bases). The CDR3 has 14 residues. Germline CDR1 reads MGHDK; CDR2 reads SYGVNS. V shed 5 bases and J shed 8 bases, with 16 bases lying between them. The CDR3 nucleotides are TGTGCCAGCAGTCCGGGACAAGGGTTCGATGAGCAGTTCTTC. Its protein product is CASSPGQGFDEQFF.

This clone occurred once. The genes are TRBV27 and TRBJ1-6, with D perhaps TRBD1 (5 bases). Looked up from germline, CDR1 is MNHEY and CDR2 is SMNVEV (reference sequence). V was trimmed by 2 bases and J by 7 bases, leaving 9 bases between them. This CDR3 has 14 amino acids. Here the CDR3 DNA reads TGTGCCAGCAGTTTAAATAGGGGCAATTCACCCCTCCACTTT. Translated, it gives CASSLNRGNSPLHF.

The V and J genes are TRBV5-4 and TRBJ1-1; 9 bases agree with TRBD1. Unmatched junction bases numbered 8, after V lost 5 bases and J lost 0 bases. This CDR3 has 16 residues. The germline CDR1 and CDR2 sequences are SGHNT and YYREEE (reference sequence). The CDR3 coding sequence is TGTGCCAGCAGTCGGGGGACAGGGAACCTGAACACTGAAGCTTTCTTT. Amino acids: CASSRGTGNLNTEAFF. Combining the CDR3 with reference TRBV5-4 and TRBJ1-1 gives the whole variable domain ETGVTQSPTHLIKTRGQQVTLRCSSQSGHNTVSWYQQALGQGPQFIFQYYREEENGRGNFPPRFSGLQFPNYSSELNVNALELDDSALYLCASSRGTGNLNTEAFFGQGTRLTVV.

The V gene is TRBV19, the J gene TRBJ1-5; TRBD1 matches 8 bases. CDR3 length equals 15 residues. Germline loops: CDR1 LNHDA, CDR2 SQIVND (reference sequence). V trimming: 3 bases; J trimming: 7 bases; junction bases outside the gene matches: 8. In DNA, the CDR3 is TGTGCCAGTAGTATTGGACAGGGCCGGGGGCAGCCCCAGCATTTT. Its translation: CASSIGQGRGQPQHF.

This chain uses TRBV11-1 with TRBJ1-1, with 12 bases fitting TRBD1. The CDR3 loop spans 16 amino acids. The germline gives CDR1 SGHAT, CDR2 FQDESV (reference sequence). The CDR3 sequence: CATKPPGQGARTEAFF. The CDR3 coding sequence is TGTGCAACAAAACCGCCGGGACAGGGGGCGCGCACTGAAGCTTTCTTT.

This chain uses TRBV9 with TRBJ1-1; D possibly corresponds to TRBD1 (5 bases). V shed 4 bases and J shed 3 bases, with 25 bases lying between them. The germline V gene encodes CDR1 SGDLS and CDR2 YYNGEE. The CDR3 sequence is 18 residues long. CDR3 region: CASSSSRVIRTEHTEAFF. The CDR3 region has the DNA TGTGCCAGCAGCAGCAGCAGGGTGATCCGAACCGAACACACTGAAGCTTTCTTT.

This rearrangement joins TRBV27 to TRBJ1-3; TRBD1 might be the D (6 bases). Germline CDR1 and CDR2: MNHEY and SMNVEV (reference sequence). The CDR3 extends over 16 amino acids. V shed 4 bases and J shed 1 base, with 14 bases lying between them. CDR3 bases: TGTGCCAGCAGTTCGACAGGTGAAGGATCTGGAAACACCATATATTTT. Translation: CASSSTGEGSGNTIYF.

The chain has TRBV5-4 and TRBJ2-7, with D possibly matching TRBD1 (5 bases). The length of the CDR3 is 14 residues. Germline CDR1 and CDR2: SGHNT and YYREEE (reference sequence). V was pared by 5 bases and J by 2 bases, with 14 bases between. CDR3 nucleotide sequence: TGTGCCAGCAGGGGGCCGACGGAGACCTACGAGCAGTACTTC. Translating gives CASRGPTETYEQYF.

This clone has a single count. V and J are TRBV14 and TRBJ2-5; D remains unclear. Trimming pared 4 bases from V and 1 base from J, leaving 7 bases between. Germline CDR1 reads SGHDN; CDR2 reads FVKESK. The CDR3 has 13 amino acids. Written as DNA, the CDR3 is TGTGCCAGCAGCCCCTTAGGCCAAGAGACCCAGTACTTC. Protein product: CASSPLGQETQYF. The full variable domain, with the rest looked up from reference TRBV14 and TRBJ2-5, is EAGVTQFPSHSVIEKGQTVTLRCDPISGHDNLYWYRRVMGKEIKFLLHFVKESKQDESGMPNNRFLAERTGGTYSTLKVQPAELEDSGVYFCASSPLGQETQYFGPGTRLLVL.

This chain uses TRBV6-7 with TRBJ2-2; tentatively, D is TRBD1 or TRBD2 (6 bases each). TRBV6-7 is flagged as an ORF with uncertain function. Trimming cost V 0 bases and J 1 base, with 9 bases left between them. The CDR3 sequence is 16 residues long. This chain's CDR3 is CASSYSGGRNTGELFF. The CDR3 bases are TGTGCCAGCAGTTACTCCGGGGGCCGGAACACCGGGGAGCTGTTTTTT.

The chain has TRBV7-6 and TRBJ2-3; 9 positions match TRBD2. Trimming cost V 5 bases and J 2 bases; bases outside gene matches: 5. Germline V gene data show CDR1 as SGHVS and CDR2 as FNYEAQ. CDR3 length: 15 residues. CDR3 sequence reads: CASSRSGGSTDTQYF. DNA of the CDR3: TGTGCCAGCAGCCGTAGCGGGGGATCCACAGATACGCAGTATTTT.

The V gene is TRBV19, the J gene TRBJ1-6; D not resolved. The CDR3 totals 17 residues. The V end was cut by 3 bases, the J end by 2 bases, with 14 bases between. Germline values: CDR1 LNHDA, CDR2 SQIVND (reference sequence). The CDR3 DNA reads as TGTGCCAGTAGTATGTTCTATGGACGTACCTATAATTCACCCCTCCACTTT. This translates into CASSMFYGRTYNSPLHF.

The table lists this clone with a count of one. The rearrangement links TRBV19 to TRBJ2-7; D is perhaps TRBD1 (7 bases). This CDR3 has 14 residues. Between the trimmed V and J ends, which lost 1 base and 4 bases, there was a span of 11 bases. CDR1 is LNHDA and CDR2 is SQIVND in the germline V gene (reference sequence). The CDR3 reads CASSIGRGPYEQYF. The CDR3, as DNA: TGTGCCAGTAGTATAGGGAGGGGGCCATACGAGCAGTACTTC.

The gene calls are TRBV9 and TRBJ2-3; 7 nucleotides line up with TRBD1. V trimming: 4 bases; J trimming: 3 bases; junction bases outside the gene matches: 23. Germline-derived CDR1 and CDR2 are SGDLS and YYNGEE. The CDR3 is 20 residues long. Written as DNA, the CDR3 is TGTGCCAGCAGCACCTCGGGTAGGGGGCTGAGATCAGCTCGGACAGATACGCAGTATTTT. It yields the protein CASSTSGRGLRSARTDTQYF.

The chain couples TRBV2 to TRBJ2-6; 7 bases are a match to TRBD1. The CDR3 extends over 13 amino acids. Germline assignment: CDR1 SNHLY and CDR2 FYNNEI. V shed 4 bases, J shed 14 bases, and the junction held 8 bases outside the gene matches. The CDR3 sequence is CASSGDSPGILTF. CDR3 bases: TGTGCCAGCAGTGGGGACAGTCCTGGGATCCTGACTTTC.

The chain carries TRBV29-1 and TRBJ1-4; D gene uncertain. The length of the CDR3 is 16 residues. The V end was cut by 5 bases, the J end by 6 bases, with 22 bases between. The germline V gene has CDR1 SQVTM and CDR2 ANQGSEA. CDR3 DNA: TGCAGCGTTCGCGACCCGACTCAGGAAGAATATGAAAAACTGTTTTTT. Protein sequence: CSVRDPTQEEYEKLFF.

This clone was counted only a few times. The V call is TRBV5-4, the J call TRBJ1-1; no definite D call. Germline loops: CDR1 SGHNT, CDR2 YYREEE (reference sequence). Deletions cut 0 bases from V and 1 base from J, with 4 bases between. CDR3 length: 13 residues. This CDR3 is CASSLAWNTEAFF. DNA of the CDR3: TGTGCCAGCAGCTTGGCTTGGAACACTGAAGCTTTCTTT.

V and J are TRBV27 and TRBJ2-1, with 8 bases aligning to TRBD2. The germline CDR1 and CDR2 sequences are MNHEY and SMNVEV (reference sequence). The CDR3 covers 13 residues. V gave up 6 bases and J gave up 9 bases; unmatched junction bases: 7. DNA of the CDR3: TGTGCCAGCAGCGCCGGGGGGGCGGGTGAGCAGTTCTTC. Translation: CASSAGGAGEQFF.

This clone is large in the sample. The chain uses TRBV2 and TRBJ1-6, with unresolved D. The V gene's germline CDR1 is SNHLY and CDR2 FYNNEI. Between the trimmed V and J ends, which lost 7 bases and 0 bases, there was a span of 10 bases. The CDR3 consists of 15 residues. Here the CDR3 reads CASIGESSYNSPLHF. The CDR3 nucleotides read TGTGCCAGCATTGGGGAGAGCTCCTATAATTCACCCCTCCACTTT.

The sample holds a few counts of this clone. The chain is built from TRBV7-9 and TRBJ1-2, with TRBD1 matching over 7 bases. This CDR3 is 12 amino acids long. CDR1 and CDR2 (germline): SEHNR, FQNEAQ (reference sequence). V lost 5 bases, J lost 5 bases, and 2 bases stayed unmatched. CDR3 sequence reads: CASSRTGYGYTF. CDR3 nucleotides: TGTGCCAGCAGCCGGACAGGTTATGGCTACACCTTC.

V and J are TRBV27 and TRBJ2-3; D unclear. V lost 2 bases to trimming and J lost 4 bases, with 4 bases between them. Germline V gene lookup returns CDR1 MNHEY and CDR2 SMNVEV (reference sequence). The CDR3 loop spans 12 amino acids. The CDR3 region is CASSLTADTQYF. CDR3 DNA: TGTGCCAGCAGTTTAACCGCAGATACGCAGTATTTT.

The chain links TRBV27 to TRBJ2-6; 7 bases fit TRBD1. This CDR3 spans 15 amino acids. Per the germline V gene, CDR1 is MNHEY and CDR2 is SMNVEV (reference sequence). The trim removed 3 bases at V and 2 bases at J, leaving 1 base unmatched. This CDR3 reads CASSFDRAGANVLTF. The CDR3 DNA reads TGTGCCAGCAGTTTTGACAGGGCTGGGGCCAACGTCCTGACTTTC. Drawing the rest from reference TRBV27 and TRBJ2-6, the complete variable domain is EAQVTQNPRYLITVTGKKLTVTCSQNMNHEYMSWYRQDPGLGLRQIYYSMNVEVTDKGDVPEGYKVSRKEKRNFPLILESPSPNQTSLYFCASSFDRAGANVLTFGAGSRLTVL.